Each of the 20 T cell receptor beta chains below was sequenced from the same sample in a study of human T cells and chemical hapten exposure. TCRdb re-called the RACE reads with MiXCR, one entry per CDR3 protein. The sample holds about 350,000 distinct CDR3 sequences, around 5.5% seen once. Indicated time point: pre-sensitization, week 0. Sample treatment: therapeutic diphenylcyclopropenone sensitization with weekly scalp DPC. This specimen was whole blood, taken in connection with sensitization to the hapten diphenylcyclopropenone (DPC). These receptor sequences come from a woman aged 18-35 years with alopecia areata. Some clones in this sample may be carry-over from other donors' samples.

The gene calls are TRBV6-2 or TRBV6-3 and TRBJ2-1; D unclear. V was pared by 4 bases and J by 6 bases, with 7 bases between. The CDR3 has 12 residues. The germline gives CDR1 MNHEY, CDR2 SVGEGT. The CDR3 DNA reads TGTGCCAGCAGTTCCGGTTCCAATGAGCAGTTCTTC. Protein sequence: CASSSGSNEQFF.

This clonotype was picked up a small number of times. The chain joins TRBV4-3 to TRBJ2-1; the match to TRBD1 covers 7 bases. Germline CDR1 LGHNA, CDR2 YSLEER. The V gene end was trimmed by 4 bases and the J gene end by 8 bases; junction bases not matched to a gene: 11. The CDR3 consists of 15 residues. CDR3 DNA: TGCGCCAGCAGCCTCCTAGGGGGCGGCCGGTATGAGCAGTTCTTC. It codes for CASSLLGGGRYEQFF.

This clonotype was seen many times. The J gene is TRBJ1-6, the V gene TRBV15; 7 nucleotides align to TRBD1. CDR1 and CDR2 (germline): LNHNV, YYDKDF (reference sequence). This CDR3 has 15 residues. V trimming: 5 bases; J trimming: 9 bases; junction bases outside the gene matches: 10. The CDR3 DNA sequence: TGTGCCACCAGCTCCCCGGGACAGTTCGGTTCACCCCTCCACTTT. Translated, it gives CATSSPGQFGSPLHF.

The chain recombines TRBV12-3 or TRBV12-4 with TRBJ1-5; D possibly corresponds to TRBD1 (5 bases). Trimming left V 2 bases short and J 6 bases short, with 14 bases between. This CDR3 spans 15 amino acids. The CDR3 protein is CASSLFWRGVQPQHF. CDR3 nucleotides: TGTGCCAGCAGTTTATTCTGGAGGGGAGTTCAGCCCCAGCATTTT.

Comment on this clonotype: This clone may be a read error of a much larger clone one base away. The genes are TRBV29-1 and TRBJ2-7; 8 bases are a match to TRBD1. Germline V lookup: CDR1 SQVTM, CDR2 ANQGSEA. The CDR3 sequence is 13 residues long. Here the CDR3 reads CSVDTGGNREQNF. The CDR3 DNA follows: TGCAGCGTTGATACAGGGGGTAATCGCGAGCAGAACTTC.

This clonotype was recorded a few times. The rearrangement joins TRBV20-1 to TRBJ1-2; 7 nucleotides align to TRBD1. V was pared by 7 bases and J by 8 bases, with 16 bases of the junction left unmatched. CDR1 DFQATT and CDR2 SNEGSKA come from the germline V gene (reference sequence). The CDR3 covers 14 residues. CDR3 DNA sequence: TGCAGTGTTACCCTTTACAGGGGAACCCGCGGCTACACCTTC. The encoded protein is CSVTLYRGTRGYTF.

This clonotype has a handful of counts. This sequence joins TRBV6-2 or TRBV6-3 and TRBJ1-2, with D perhaps matching TRBD1 (5 bases). Germline CDR1 reads MNHEY; CDR2 reads SVGEGT. Deletions cut 6 bases from V and 0 bases from J, with 14 bases between. This CDR3 region has 15 residues. The CDR3 DNA follows: TGTGCCAGCAGACCATGGGACGCCTCTAACTATGGCTACACCTTC. It translates to CASRPWDASNYGYTF.

V usage is TRBV7-2 and J usage is TRBJ1-3; D not resolved. CDR1 and CDR2 from the germline V gene are SGHTA and FQGNSA. Trimming removed 8 bases from V and 4 bases from J, with 15 bases in between. This CDR3 is 14 amino acids long. The CDR3, as DNA: TGTGCCAGCTGGAGCGATTTGGGAGGAAACACCATATATTTT. It codes for CASWSDLGGNTIYF. Full variable domain (outside the CDR3, taken from reference TRBV7-2 and TRBJ1-3): GAGVSQSPSNKVTEKGKDVELRCDPISGHTALYWYRQSLGQGLEFLIYFQGNSAPDKSGLPSDRFSAERTGGSVSTLTIQRTQQEDSAVYLCASWSDLGGNTIYFGEGSWLTVV.

This clonotype was seen at least ten times. J is TRBJ1-1 and V is TRBV10-3, with 7 bases identical to TRBD1. The germline gives CDR1 ENHRY, CDR2 SYGVKD. The CDR3 extends over 14 amino acids. With 11 bases clipped from V and 0 bases from J, the junction kept 9 bases outside the gene matches. CDR3 DNA sequence: TGTGCCGTAGGCGCCGGGACAGTGAACACTGAAGCTTTCTTT. Protein: CAVGAGTVNTEAFF.

This clonotype appeared many times. CDR3 residues: CASSPKGDGNQPQHF. CDR3 bases: TGTGCCAGCAGTCCCAAGGGGGACGGTAATCAGCCCCAGCATTTT. The chain links TRBV6-2 or TRBV6-3 to TRBJ1-5, with D maybe TRBD1 (6 bases). CDR1 is MNHEY, CDR2 SVGEGT, per germline. This CDR3 spans 15 amino acids. The V gene lost 5 bases and the J gene lost 4 bases, with 15 bases spanning the gap.

On this clonotype itself: Given a much more abundant clone one base away, this may be a read error. V usage is TRBV5-1 and J usage is TRBJ2-5, with D perhaps TRBD2 (6 bases). Germline lookup yields CDR1 SGHRS and CDR2 YFSETQ. This CDR3 spans 13 amino acids. V was cut by 8 bases and J by 5 bases, with 16 bases left in between. CDR3 in amino acids: CARSPGREETQYF. CDR3 in DNA: TGCGCCAGAAGCCCCGGACGGGAGGAGACCCAGTACTTC.

This clonotype was seen a few times. The chain employs TRBV6-2 or TRBV6-3 and TRBJ2-7; 8 nucleotides line up with TRBD1. V lost 1 base to trimming and J lost 7 bases; unmatched junction nucleotides: 6. The CDR3 is made up of 14 amino acids. The germline V gene has CDR1 MNHEY and CDR2 SVGEGT. The CDR3 sequence is CASSYFGTGDEQYF. The CDR3 DNA follows: TGTGCCAGCAGTTACTTTGGGACAGGAGATGAGCAGTACTTC.

This clonotype was seen only a few times. The genes are TRBV29-1 and TRBJ2-1, with D perhaps matching TRBD1 (5 bases). This CDR3 is 12 amino acids long. V was cut by 1 base and J by 15 bases, with 16 bases left in between. Germline V gives CDR1 SQVTM, CDR2 ANQGSEA. CDR3 sequence (DNA): TGCAGCGTTGAAGCAATAAGGACCCAGGGGTTCTTC. It specifies CSVEAIRTQGFF.

The V and J genes are TRBV12-3 or TRBV12-4 and TRBJ1-1; D may be TRBD1 (6 bases). The CDR3 has 13 residues. V lost 6 bases to trimming and J lost 10 bases, with 18 bases between them. The CDR3 DNA reads as TGTGCCAGCAGATTGAACAGGGCCGACGGAGCTTTCTTT. Translating gives CASRLNRADGAFF.

This clonotype showed up many times. The chain carries TRBV27 and TRBJ2-5; no firm D call. This CDR3 spans 16 amino acids. The V and J ends lost 7 bases and 0 bases respectively, with 18 bases between them. The germline V gene encodes CDR1 MNHEY and CDR2 SMNVEV (reference sequence). CDR3 nucleotide sequence: TGTGCCAGCATTCACCTTAAGACCCTGTACCAAGAGACCCAGTACTTC. It is translated as CASIHLKTLYQETQYF.

In its sample, this clonotype was seen a few times. V usage is TRBV4-1 and J usage is TRBJ1-1; D remains unclear. CDR3 length: 16 amino acids. V was clipped by 1 base and J by 4 bases, with 16 bases between them. The V gene's germline CDR1 is MGHRA and CDR2 YSYEKL. CDR3 amino acids: CASSQGAAGSLTEAFF. The CDR3 DNA sequence: TGCGCCAGCAGCCAAGGTGCGGCGGGGTCACTCACTGAAGCTTTCTTT.

This clonotype was counted a few times. V is TRBV7-8 and J is TRBJ1-1; no definite D call. Germline assignment: CDR1 SGHVS and CDR2 FQNEAQ. CDR3 length: 12 amino acids. V gave up 2 bases and J gave up 7 bases, with 8 bases separating them. In nucleotides, the CDR3 is TGTGCCAGCAGCTTAAAGGACGGTGAAGCTTTCTTT. This encodes CASSLKDGEAFF.

This clonotype was recorded many times. The chain uses TRBV19 and TRBJ2-3; 15 nucleotides match TRBD2. CDR1 and CDR2 from the germline V gene are LNHDA and SQIVND (reference sequence). The CDR3 totals 16 residues. V dropped 5 bases and J dropped 5; count of bases not matched to a gene: 5. The CDR3 DNA follows: TGTGCCAGTAGTCGGACTAGCGGGGGGGCAAGAGATACGCAGTATTTT. This translates into CASSRTSGGARDTQYF.

In its sample, this clonotype was seen many times. J is TRBJ2-1 and V is TRBV14; 15 nucleotides match TRBD2. The CDR3 runs 16 residues. V was clipped by 4 bases and J by 10 bases; unmatched bases: 8. Germline lookup yields CDR1 SGHDN and CDR2 FVKESK. CDR3 loop: CASSPPGLAGGREQFF. As DNA, the CDR3 is TGTGCCAGCAGCCCACCGGGACTAGCGGGGGGAAGGGAGCAGTTCTTC.

At least ten counts were recorded for this clonotype. The chain is built from TRBV7-9 and TRBJ1-4; D unresolved. This CDR3 is 11 amino acids long. V gave up 2 bases and J gave up 7 bases, with 2 bases separating them. Germline V gene sequence: CDR1 SEHNR, CDR2 FQNEAQ (reference sequence). The CDR3 spells CASSLIEKLFF. The DNA for the CDR3 is TGTGCCAGCAGCTTAATTGAAAAACTGTTTTTT.